The 10 T cell receptor beta chains reported below all come from one sample, sequenced in a study of beta chain features in type 1 diabetes. TCRB transcripts that were expressed got sequenced, as all of the isolated RNA had been reverse transcribed. This table comes from immunoSEQ multiplex PCR, and its TCRdb copy is limited to in-frame clones, with some not included. This table has a few hundred thousand clones, about 14% appearing once. The sequencing input was central memory CD4+ T cells from blood. The source is a man aged 30 to 39 in good health.

This clone was counted ten times or more. The chain is built from TRBV7-9 and TRBJ1-4; D may be TRBD1 (5 bases). The CDR3 is 15 amino acids. The germline V gene has CDR1 SEHNR and CDR2 FQNEAQ (reference sequence). With 4 bases removed from V and 7 bases from J, the gap between germline ends came to 16 bases. The CDR3 bases are TGTGCCAGCAGCTCTTGGGGGGAGGAGATTGAAAAACTGTTTTTT. This encodes CASSSWGEEIEKLFF.

This clone was seen only a few times. The chain is built from TRBV14 and TRBJ1-4; 7 bases align to TRBD1. The CDR3 sequence is 22 residues long. V shed 6 bases, J shed 0 bases, and the junction held 25 bases outside the gene matches. Germline V CDR1 and CDR2: SGHDN, FVKESK. In nucleotides, the CDR3 is TGTGCCAGCAGACGTATTAATAATCGACCGGGACAGCCTTCCTCAACTAATGAAAAACTGTTTTTT. This translates into CASRRINNRPGQPSSTNEKLFF.

The V and J genes are TRBV4-3 and TRBJ1-3; 7 bases map to TRBD1. The CDR3 runs 15 residues. V shed 1 base, J shed 3 bases, and the junction held 3 bases outside the gene matches. The germline V gene has CDR1 LGHNA and CDR2 YSLEER. This CDR3 reads CASSQVGGGGNTIYF. CDR3 sequence (DNA): TGCGCCAGCAGCCAAGTAGGGGGCGGTGGAAACACCATATATTTT.

The table lists this clone with a few counts. The chain links TRBV9 to TRBJ2-5; D perhaps matches TRBD2 (6 bases). The CDR3 extends over 14 amino acids. V shed 0 bases and J shed 7 bases, with 13 bases lying between them. Looked up from germline, CDR1 is SGDLS and CDR2 is YYNGEE. The DNA of the CDR3 is TGTGCCAGCAGCGTAGAGGAGGGGATGGTGACCCAGTACTTC. Protein: CASSVEEGMVTQYF.

The CDR3 DNA reads TGTGCCAGCAGGAGACGGGGAGCGACTAGCACAGATACGCAGTATTTT. This encodes CASRRRGATSTDTQYF. This chain links TRBV27 with TRBJ2-3, with D possibly TRBD2 on 5 matching bases. Germline CDR1 MNHEY, CDR2 SMNVEV (reference sequence). The CDR3 covers 16 residues. V shed 6 bases and J shed 0 bases, with 16 bases lying between them.

The chain recombines TRBV29-1 with TRBJ2-2; D perhaps matches TRBD1 (6 bases). From germline, CDR1 is SQVTM and CDR2 ANQGSEA. Trimming stripped 7 bases from V and 8 bases from J, with 17 bases between. The CDR3 spans 13 residues. CDR3 protein: CSALPGANGELFF. CDR3 coding DNA: TGCAGCGCCCTACCAGGGGCAAATGGGGAGCTGTTTTTT.

This clone was recorded many times. The chain couples TRBV19 to TRBJ2-5; D ambiguous. The CDR3 spans 12 residues. Germline CDR1 reads LNHDA; CDR2 reads SQIVND (reference sequence). Trimming removed 4 bases from V and 10 bases from J, with 13 bases in between. CDR3: CASSNSVGDQYF. DNA for the CDR3: TGTGCCAGTAGTAACAGCGTTGGGGACCAGTACTTC.

For this clone: Other nucleotide sequences from this sample produce the same CDR3. The V gene is TRBV4-3, the J gene TRBJ1-2; D ambiguous. V was shortened by 3 bases and J by 4 bases, with 15 bases between the two germline ends. Germline V lookup: CDR1 LGHNA, CDR2 YSLEER. The CDR3 runs to 15 residues. Here the CDR3 reads CASSQDGGRGYGYTF. CDR3 bases: TGCGCCAGCAGCCAGGACGGAGGGAGAGGCTATGGCTACACCTTC.

The chain couples TRBV4-2 to TRBJ2-2, with D perhaps TRBD2 (6 bases). CDR1 is LGHNA, CDR2 YNFKEQ, per germline. The length of the CDR3 is 17 residues. V lost 0 bases and J lost 4, with 15 bases in between. CDR3 sequence (DNA): TGTGCCAGCAGCCAAGATAAGTCTAGCGATAGCACCGGGGAGCTGTTTTTT. The encoded protein is CASSQDKSSDSTGELFF.

The chain joins TRBV18 to TRBJ1-6; the D is unclear. Germline V CDR1 and CDR2: KGHSH, LQKENI. CDR3 length equals 14 residues. Trimming took off 6 bases at V and 8 bases at J, with 14 bases between the two ends. The DNA of the CDR3 is TGTGCCAGCTCCCTAGGCTACTTCGATTCACCCCTCCACTTT. Encoded protein: CASSLGYFDSPLHF.